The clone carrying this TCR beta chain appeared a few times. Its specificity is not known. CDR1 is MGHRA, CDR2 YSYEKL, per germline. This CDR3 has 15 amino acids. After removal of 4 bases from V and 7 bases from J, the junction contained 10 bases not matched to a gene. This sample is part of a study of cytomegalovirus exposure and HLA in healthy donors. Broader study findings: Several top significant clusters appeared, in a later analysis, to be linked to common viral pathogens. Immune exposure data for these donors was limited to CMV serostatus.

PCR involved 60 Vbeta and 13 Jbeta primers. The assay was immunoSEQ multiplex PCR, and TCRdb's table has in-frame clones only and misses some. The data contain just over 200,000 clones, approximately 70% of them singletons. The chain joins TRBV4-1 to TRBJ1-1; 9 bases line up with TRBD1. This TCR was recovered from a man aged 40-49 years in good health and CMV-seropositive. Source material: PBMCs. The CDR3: CASSRTGGGGGEAFF. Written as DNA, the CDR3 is TGCGCCAGCAGCCGCACAGGGGGCGGTGGAGGTGAAGCTTTCTTT.